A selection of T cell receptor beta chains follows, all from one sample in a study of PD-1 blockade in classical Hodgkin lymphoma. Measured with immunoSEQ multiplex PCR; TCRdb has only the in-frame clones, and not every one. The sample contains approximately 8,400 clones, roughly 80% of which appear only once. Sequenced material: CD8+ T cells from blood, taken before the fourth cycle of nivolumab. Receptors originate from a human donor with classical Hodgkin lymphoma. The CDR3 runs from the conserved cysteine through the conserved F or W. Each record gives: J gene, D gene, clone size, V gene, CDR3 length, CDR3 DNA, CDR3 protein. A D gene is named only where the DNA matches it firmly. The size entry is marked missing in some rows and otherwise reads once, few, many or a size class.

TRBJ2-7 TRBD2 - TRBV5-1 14 TGCGCCAGCAGCTTAGGTAGCGGGTCCTACGAGCAGTACTTC CASSLGSGSYEQYF
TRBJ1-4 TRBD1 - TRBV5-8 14 TGTGCCAGCAGCTTCCAACAGGGGAATGAAAAACTGTTTTTT CASSFQQGNEKLFF
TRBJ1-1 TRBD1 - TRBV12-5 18 TGTGCTAGTGGACCTTGGGACAGGGGGTTATCCAGTGGTAATGAAGCTTTCTTT CASGPWDRGLSSGNEAFF
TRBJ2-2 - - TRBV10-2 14 TGCGCCAGCATGGTTTTTGAGGGACCCGGGGAGCTGTTTTTT CASMVFEGPGELFF
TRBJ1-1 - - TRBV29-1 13 TGCAGCGTGAGGGGACCACTGAACACTGAAGCTTTCTTT CSVRGPLNTEAFF
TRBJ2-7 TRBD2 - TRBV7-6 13 TGTGCCAGCAGCCCAACGGGGGGCTACGAGCAGTACTTC CASSPTGGYEQYF
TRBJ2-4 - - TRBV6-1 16 TGTGCCAGCAGTGACGCAGGATCCGGAGCCAAAAACATTCAGTACTTC CASSDAGSGAKNIQYF
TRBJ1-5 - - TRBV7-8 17 TGTGCCAGCAGCTTAGCCTTGAGGGGCCTCACCAATCAGCCCCAGCATTTT CASSLALRGLTNQPQHF
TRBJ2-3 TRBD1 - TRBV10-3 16 TGTGCCATCAGGTTAGGGGGACAGGGAGGAACAGATACGCAGTATTTT CAIRLGGQGGTDTQYF
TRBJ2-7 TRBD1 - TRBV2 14 TGTGCCAGCAGTACGGACAGGGTCCCCTACGAGCAGTACTTC CASSTDRVPYEQYF
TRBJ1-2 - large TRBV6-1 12 TGTGCCAGCTCGGACACTCCGAGTGGCTACACCTTC CASSDTPSGYTF